This is a list of T cell receptor beta chains from one sample in a study of T cell changes during pregnancy in multiple sclerosis. The assay was immunoSEQ multiplex PCR, and TCRdb's table has in-frame clones only and misses some. The sample carries about 44,000 clones, roughly 90% recorded once. The material sequenced was CD4+ T cells from peripheral blood mononuclear cells, taken before pregnancy. The receptors here all came from a female donor with multiple sclerosis, enrolled in a pregnancy study. The CDR3 runs from the conserved cysteine through the conserved F or W. The D gene is left open where the match is weak. Clone size is stated in some rows and not others, as once, few, many or a class when expanded.

clone_size	v_call	j_call	d_call	cdr3_aa	cdr3_nt
-	TRBV19	TRBJ2-2	-	CASPNPQGAPGELFF	TGTGCCAGTCCGAATCCCCAAGGGGCCCCCGGGGAGCTGTTTTTT
once	TRBV29-1	TRBJ2-5	-	CSVRVVETQYF	TGCAGCGTTCGAGTTGTGGAGACCCAGTACTTC
-	TRBV6-1	TRBJ1-1	TRBD1	CATKWDREPNTEAFF	TGTGCCACCAAATGGGACAGGGAACCGAACACTGAAGCTTTCTTT
-	TRBV7-3	TRBJ2-3	-	CASSLSGRDTQYF	TGTGCCAGCAGCTTAAGTGGTCGGGATACGCAGTATTTT
-	TRBV11-2	TRBJ1-1	TRBD1	CASSRDRDTEAFF	TGTGCCAGCAGCCGGGACAGGGACACTGAAGCTTTCTTT
once	TRBV2	TRBJ2-2	-	CASRSTVAGELFF	TGTGCCAGCAGATCTACGGTGGCCGGGGAGCTGTTTTTT
-	TRBV2	TRBJ1-1	TRBD1	CASTNLQGTEAFF	TGTGCCAGCACCAATTTACAGGGGACTGAAGCTTTCTTT
-	TRBV5-4	TRBJ2-1	-	CASSPPPGSYNEQFF	TGTGCCAGCAGCCCCCCGCCAGGCTCCTACAATGAGCAGTTCTTC
-	TRBV7-6	TRBJ2-1	TRBD2	CASSGLAGFEQFF	TGTGCCAGCAGCGGACTAGCGGGGTTTGAGCAGTTCTTC
-	TRBV7-2	TRBJ1-6	TRBD1	CASSLGRQGIMGSPLHF	TGTGCCAGCAGCTTAGGGCGACAGGGAATAATGGGTTCACCCCTCCACTTT
once	TRBV11-3	TRBJ2-3	TRBD2	CASSFGAGETDTQYF	TGTGCCAGCAGCTTCGGAGCGGGGGAGACAGATACGCAGTATTTT
-	TRBV19	TRBJ2-7	-	CASSIQLPGQGAIHYEQYF	TGTGCCAGTAGTATCCAACTTCCGGGACAAGGGGCGATCCACTACGAGCAGTACTTC
few	TRBV4-2	TRBJ1-2	TRBD1	CASSQGQGANYGYTF	TGTGCCAGCAGCCAAGGACAGGGGGCTAACTATGGCTACACCTTC
-	TRBV4-1	TRBJ2-3	-	CASSQALLADTQYF	TGCGCCAGCAGCCAAGCACTACTCGCAGATACGCAGTATTTT
-	TRBV7-3	TRBJ2-1	-	CASSRGSQNEQFF	TGTGCCAGCAGCCGGGGAAGTCAAAATGAGCAGTTCTTC
-	TRBV5-1	TRBJ2-3	-	CASSLGQSTDTQYF	TGCGCCAGCAGCTTGGGACAGTCGACAGATACGCAGTATTTT
-	TRBV19	TRBJ1-1	-	CASTRGLTEAFF	TGTGCCAGTACCCGAGGACTGACTGAAGCTTTCTTT
-	TRBV4-1	TRBJ1-1	-	CASSQDGGAGSTNTEAFF	TGCGCCAGCAGCCAAGATGGGGGGGCAGGGTCGACGAACACTGAAGCTTTCTTT
few	TRBV5-1	TRBJ1-2	-	CASSLEDGGGYTF	TGCGCCAGCAGCTTGGAAGATGGAGGTGGCTACACCTTC
once	TRBV11-2	TRBJ2-2	TRBD1	CASNILPGQITGELFF	TGTGCCAGCAACATCCTTCCGGGACAGATCACCGGGGAGCTGTTTTTT
once	TRBV6-6	TRBJ2-2	-	CASSWDSGTGELFF	TGTGCCAGCAGTTGGGACTCTGGTACCGGGGAGCTGTTTTTT
once	TRBV27	TRBJ2-3	-	CASSWGRFGTDTQYF	TGTGCCTCCTCCTGGGGGCGTTTTGGCACAGATACGCAGTATTTT
once	TRBV7-6	TRBJ2-1	TRBD2	CASSSLATQFF	TGTGCCAGCAGCTCACTAGCGACGCAGTTCTTC
-	TRBV5-1	TRBJ1-3	-	CASSFQAGNTIYF	TGCGCCAGCAGCTTTCAGGCTGGAAACACCATATATTTT
-	TRBV30	TRBJ2-4	-	CAWSLAVAKNIQYF	TGTGCCTGGAGCTTAGCGGTAGCCAAAAACATTCAGTACTTC
few	TRBV15	TRBJ2-5	-	CATSRGDLLGQGVQYF	TGTGCCACCAGCAGAGGCGACCTTCTAGGGCAGGGTGTCCAGTACTTC
-	TRBV2	TRBJ1-5	-	CASSTPDFIQPQHF	TGTGCCAGCAGTACGCCGGACTTTATACAGCCCCAGCATTTT
-	TRBV19	TRBJ1-4	TRBD1	CASSTQGRMSEKLFF	TGTGCCAGTAGTACACAGGGGCGAATGAGTGAAAAACTGTTTTTT
once	TRBV7-9	TRBJ2-7	TRBD2	CASSNARTSGRRGSYEQYF	TGTGCCAGCAGCAATGCCCGGACTAGCGGGAGAAGAGGATCCTACGAGCAGTACTTC
once	TRBV2	TRBJ2-7	TRBD1	CVTGQGSYEQYF	TGTGTTACGGGACAGGGGTCCTACGAGCAGTACTTC
-	TRBV30	TRBJ2-3	TRBD2	CAWKGPRLAGTDTQYF	TGTGCCTGGAAGGGGCCGAGACTAGCGGGAACAGATACGCAGTATTTT
-	TRBV7-8	TRBJ2-1	-	CASIPPSRNEQFF	TGTGCCAGCATCCCCCCCAGCAGGAATGAGCAGTTCTTC
-	TRBV18	TRBJ1-1	TRBD1	CASGTETNTEAFF	TGTGCCAGCGGGACAGAGACCAACACTGAAGCTTTCTTT
-	TRBV6-5	TRBJ2-7	TRBD1	CASTQDRGSYEQYF	TGTGCCAGCACCCAGGACAGGGGATCTTACGAGCAGTACTTC
-	TRBV10-1	TRBJ1-5	TRBD1	CANASRGQNQPQHF	TGCGCCAACGCTTCCAGGGGGCAGAATCAGCCCCAGCATTTT
-	TRBV7-9	TRBJ2-1	TRBD2	CASSPRLGTSGSRQFF	TGTGCCAGCAGCCCAAGACTAGGGACTAGCGGGAGTCGGCAGTTCTTC
-	TRBV30	TRBJ2-1	TRBD2	CAWSVRSRREGLF	TGTGCCTGGAGTGTACGCTCCCGGCGGGAGGGCCTCTTC
-	TRBV5-6	TRBJ1-2	-	CASSLGMGGDYGYTF	TGTGCCAGCAGCTTGGGAATGGGGGGGGACTATGGCTACACCTTC
once	TRBV4-1	TRBJ2-1	TRBD2	CASSSTLGLAGTNEQFF	TGCGCCAGCAGCTCTACTCTAGGACTAGCGGGGACCAATGAGCAGTTCTTC
-	TRBV5-8	TRBJ1-5	-	CASSLASRGVNQPQHF	TGTGCCAGCAGCTTGGCCAGCAGGGGCGTTAATCAGCCCCAGCATTTT
-	TRBV28	TRBJ2-2	TRBD2	CASRPDGAGDTGELFF	TGTGCCAGCAGACCCGACGGGGCGGGAGACACCGGGGAGCTGTTTTTT
-	TRBV2	TRBJ1-5	TRBD1	CASSSTGVGNQPQHF	TGTGCCAGCAGTAGCACAGGGGTCGGCAATCAGCCCCAGCATTTT
-	TRBV5-6	TRBJ1-4	TRBD1	CASRRAQGAVLFF	TGTGCCAGCAGAAGAGCTCAGGGGGCCGTGCTGTTTTTT
-	TRBV2	TRBJ2-3	TRBD1	CASKVTGGADTQYF	TGTGCCAGCAAGGTCACAGGGGGCGCAGATACGCAGTATTTT
-	TRBV2	TRBJ2-7	TRBD1	CASTLQGPSYEQYF	TGTGCCAGCACCCTACAGGGGCCCTCCTACGAGCAGTACTTC
-	TRBV7-2	TRBJ1-1	TRBD1	CASSFRQGADTEAFF	TGTGCCAGCAGCTTCCGACAGGGTGCGGACACTGAAGCTTTCTTT
-	TRBV2	TRBJ1-5	TRBD1	CASMTGTLNQPQHF	TGTGCCAGCATGACAGGGACCCTCAATCAGCCCCAGCATTTT
-	TRBV28	TRBJ2-7	TRBD2	CASSFSIAGGLVQYF	TGTGCCAGCAGTTTTTCCATAGCGGGAGGGCTAGTGCAGTACTTC
-	TRBV30	TRBJ1-5	-	CAWSLDIDQPQHF	TGTGCCTGGAGTCTTGACATCGATCAGCCCCAGCATTTT
-	TRBV5-3	TRBJ2-7	TRBD2	CARSLSARLLGLAGGLYEQYF	TGTGCCAGAAGCTTGTCGGCAAGACTACTTGGACTAGCGGGAGGGCTCTACGAGCAGTACTTC
-	TRBV5-1	TRBJ1-1	-	CASSSSGGASFRTEAFF	TGCGCCAGCAGCTCGTCCGGGGGTGCATCCTTTCGGACTGAAGCTTTCTTT
-	TRBV2	TRBJ2-5	-	CASRERPLETQYF	TGTGCCAGCAGAGAGCGCCCGCTGGAGACCCAGTACTTC
-	TRBV5-5	TRBJ1-4	-	CASSSRGEKLFF	TGTGCCAGCAGCTCCAGGGGTGAAAAACTGTTTTTT
-	TRBV5-6	TRBJ2-7	TRBD1	CASSLQTGGYEQYF	TGTGCCAGCAGCTTGCAGACAGGGGGCTACGAGCAGTACTTC
-	TRBV30	TRBJ2-5	-	CAWSVGAKSSETQYF	TGTGCCTGGAGTGTTGGGGCTAAATCTTCCGAGACCCAGTACTTC